The 21 T cell receptor beta chains given below trace back to one sample, sequenced in a study of early T cells in non-severe SARS-CoV-2 infection. TCRdb independently ran MiXCR on the 5' RACE reads; one entry per CDR3 protein. Among 80,000 to 100,000 distinct CDR3 sequences listed, approximately 14% were seen once. What was sequenced was whole blood. The receptors derive from an adult who was a healthcare worker with PCR-confirmed SARS-CoV-2 infection or an uninfected control (not recorded which).

This sequence joins TRBV2 and TRBJ2-5; D is unclear. Germline loops: CDR1 SNHLY, CDR2 FYNNEI. V dropped 4 bases and J dropped 3 bases, with 6 bases sitting between them. The CDR3 covers 12 residues. The CDR3 sequence: CASSVTEETQYF. Here the CDR3 DNA reads TGTGCCAGCAGTGTGACGGAAGAGACCCAGTACTTC.

This clonotype was recorded a few times. This chain connects TRBV14 to TRBJ2-2; the match to TRBD2 covers 10 bases. With V trimmed by 9 bases and J by 1 base, 2 bases remained unmatched. This CDR3 comprises 14 residues. Germline CDR1 and CDR2: SGHDN and FVKESK. In DNA, the CDR3 is TGTGCCAGTCGACTAGCGGGGAACACCGGGGAGCTGTTTTTT. It translates to CASRLAGNTGELFF.

V gene TRBV4-1 combines with J gene TRBJ1-2; the D is unclear. The germline gives CDR1 MGHRA, CDR2 YSYEKL. V lost 0 bases, J lost 4 bases, and 12 bases lay in between. The CDR3 loop spans 15 amino acids. This chain's CDR3 is CASSQDARAFYGYTF. The CDR3 DNA is TGCGCCAGCAGCCAAGATGCCCGGGCTTTCTATGGCTACACCTTC.

Many counts were recorded for this clonotype. The chain is built from TRBV27 and TRBJ2-2, with 8 bases lining up with TRBD1. The CDR3 sequence is 14 residues long. V lost 3 bases, J lost 7 bases, and 4 bases stayed unmatched. The germline CDR1 and CDR2 sequences are MNHEY and SMNVEV (reference sequence). As DNA, the CDR3 is TGTGCCAGCAGTTTCAGGGGGCGTAACGGGGAGCTGTTTTTT. As protein: CASSFRGRNGELFF.

The rearrangement joins TRBV7-2 to TRBJ1-2; a weak D match, TRBD1 (6 bases). Per germline, CDR1 SGHTA and CDR2 FQGNSA. CDR3 length equals 15 residues. V was clipped by 0 bases and J by 8 bases, with 16 bases between them. Here the CDR3 reads CASSLARRGIEGYTF. CDR3 nucleotides: TGTGCCAGCAGCTTAGCGCGCAGGGGAATTGAGGGCTACACCTTC.

The chain combines TRBV14 with TRBJ1-2; possibly TRBD1 for D (5 bases). The CDR3 runs 15 residues. V lost 4 bases and J 4 bases, leaving 16 bases between the germline ends. Germline CDR1 reads SGHDN; CDR2 reads FVKESK. The CDR3 protein is CASSPGTTGGYGYTF. The CDR3 DNA is TGTGCCAGCAGCCCTGGGACGACGGGTGGCTATGGCTACACCTTC.

V usage is TRBV9 and J usage is TRBJ1-6; tentative D call: TRBD1 (5 bases). Germline V CDR1 and CDR2: SGDLS, YYNGEE. The CDR3 runs to 15 residues. Between the trimmed V and J ends, which lost 4 bases and 7 bases, there was a span of 15 bases. This chain's CDR3 is CASSPLGPDNSPLHF. Here the CDR3 DNA reads TGTGCCAGCAGCCCCCTGGGGCCAGACAATTCACCCCTCCACTTT.

The chain is built from TRBV7-9 and TRBJ2-4; D may be TRBD1 (5 bases). The CDR3 length is 14 residues. Germline V gives CDR1 SEHNR, CDR2 FQNEAQ (reference sequence). V was clipped by 4 bases and J by 9 bases, with 16 bases between them. CDR3 sequence: CASSSAGSAGIQYF. CDR3 bases: TGTGCCAGCAGCTCAGCAGGGTCCGCTGGCATTCAGTACTTC. Using reference TRBV7-9 and TRBJ2-4 for the parts outside the CDR3, the full variable domain is DTGVSQNPRHKITKRGQNVTFRCDPISEHNRLYWYRQTLGQGPEFLTYFQNEAQLEKSRLLSDRFSAERPKGSFSTLEIQRTEQGDSAMYLCASSSAGSAGIQYFGAGTRLSVL.

This chain connects TRBV20-1 to TRBJ2-3, with 7 bases matching TRBD2. The CDR3 has 14 residues. Germline CDR1 is DFQATT and CDR2 is SNEGSKA (reference sequence). J was trimmed by 1 base and V by 6 bases; bases with no gene match: 7. The CDR3 loop reads CSAKRGGGTDTQYF. The CDR3, as DNA: TGCAGTGCCAAACGGGGAGGGGGCACAGATACGCAGTATTTT.

This clonotype has a count of ten or more. The chain links TRBV12-3 or TRBV12-4 to TRBJ2-1; 9 bases map to TRBD2. V lost 6 bases to trimming and J lost 3 bases; unmatched junction nucleotides: 6. There are 15 residues in the CDR3. The CDR3 loop is CASSPLAGVYNEQFF. CDR3 coding DNA: TGTGCCAGCAGCCCACTAGCGGGCGTCTACAATGAGCAGTTCTTC.

In this sample, this clonotype turned up a few times. The genes are TRBV24-1 and TRBJ2-2; D is unresolved. CDR3 length: 12 amino acids. Deletions cut 10 bases from V and 0 bases from J, with 5 bases between. Looked up from germline, CDR1 is KGHDR and CDR2 is SFDVKD. The CDR3 DNA is TGTGCCACTGCAGCGAACACCGGGGAGCTGTTTTTT. This translates into CATAANTGELFF.

This clonotype was counted ten times or more. The gene calls are TRBV6-1 and TRBJ1-6, with 7 nucleotides matching TRBD1. Per germline, CDR1 MNHNS and CDR2 SASEGT. The CDR3 is 13 amino acids. V gave up 6 bases and J gave up 9 bases; unmatched junction bases: 5. DNA for the CDR3: TGTGCCAGCAGCTCCGGACAGGCTTCACCCCTCCACTTT. This codes for CASSSGQASPLHF.

This clonotype showed up just a few times. The genes are TRBV2 and TRBJ1-1, with D possibly TRBD1 on 6 matching bases. CDR1 and CDR2 from the germline V gene are SNHLY and FYNNEI. This CDR3 has 13 amino acids. Trimming stripped 7 bases from V and 8 bases from J, with 17 bases between. CDR3 region: CASISTGNREAFF. As DNA, the CDR3 is TGTGCCAGCATATCTACAGGGAATAGGGAAGCTTTCTTT.

The genes are TRBV20-1 and TRBJ2-7; the match to TRBD2 covers 7 bases. This CDR3 is built from 14 residues. Germline CDR1 reads DFQATT; CDR2 reads SNEGSKA (reference sequence). J lost 2 bases, V lost 6 bases, and 10 bases had no gene match. The CDR3 loop reads CSAPSRLAAYEQYF. The CDR3 DNA follows: TGCAGTGCCCCCTCCCGACTAGCCGCCTACGAGCAGTACTTC.

This clonotype was observed a few times. V usage is TRBV7-2 and J usage is TRBJ2-7, with D unresolved. Germline V CDR1 and CDR2: SGHTA, FQGNSA. Trimming cost V 5 bases and J 3 bases, with 11 bases left between them. This CDR3 spans 13 amino acids. Here the CDR3 reads CASSPRRGYEQYF. The CDR3 DNA is TGTGCCAGCAGCCCCCGCCGAGGCTACGAGCAGTACTTC.

This clonotype was seen a handful of times. The chain is built from TRBV11-2 and TRBJ1-1, with D tentatively TRBD1 (5 bases). Trimming took off 3 bases at V and 6 bases at J, with 14 bases between the two ends. The length of the CDR3 is 14 residues. Looked up from germline, CDR1 is SGHAT and CDR2 is FQNNGV. The CDR3 sequence: CASSFLRGGAEAFF. The DNA for the CDR3 is TGTGCCAGCAGCTTCTTACGTGGGGGAGCTGAAGCTTTCTTT.

CDR3 sequence: CASSLEREAGELFF. CDR3 nucleotides: TGTGCCAGCAGTTTAGAAAGGGAGGCCGGGGAGCTGTTTTTT. V usage is TRBV28 and J usage is TRBJ2-2; a possible D gene is TRBD2 (6 bases). Germline V CDR1 and CDR2: MDHEN, SYDVKM. The CDR3 spans 14 residues. V lost 2 bases and J lost 6, with 10 bases in between.

The J gene is TRBJ1-2, the V gene TRBV5-6, with D uncertain. Trimming took 0 bases from V and 4 from J, leaving 7 bases between them. The CDR3 has 13 residues. Germline V CDR1 and CDR2: SGHDT, YYEEEE. The CDR3 sequence: CASSLGVGYGYTF. CDR3 sequence (DNA): TGTGCCAGCAGCTTGGGGGTAGGCTATGGCTACACCTTC. The whole variable domain, filled in from reference TRBV5-6 and TRBJ1-2, reads DAGVTQSPTHLIKTRGQQVTLRCSPKSGHDTVSWYQQALGQGPQFIFQYYEEEERQRGNFPDRFSGHQFPNYSSELNVNALLLGDSALYLCASSLGVGYGYTFGSGTRLTVV.

This clonotype has more than one count but fewer than ten. This chain links TRBV7-9 with TRBJ2-1; the D is unclear. Trimming cost V 8 bases and J 3 bases, with 5 bases left between them. CDR3 size: 11 residues. Germline V lookup: CDR1 SEHNR, CDR2 FQNEAQ (reference sequence). The CDR3 DNA is TGTGCCAGCGCGGACTACAATGAGCAGTTCTTC. It translates to CASADYNEQFF. Based on the CDR3 plus reference TRBV7-9 and TRBJ2-1, the full variable domain is DTGVSQNPRHKITKRGQNVTFRCDPISEHNRLYWYRQTLGQGPEFLTYFQNEAQLEKSRLLSDRFSAERPKGSFSTLEIQRTEQGDSAMYLCASADYNEQFFGPGTRLTVL.

The sample holds a few counts of this clonotype. The chain couples TRBV7-8 to TRBJ2-1, with D tentatively TRBD2 (6 bases). This CDR3 comprises 18 residues. Germline CDR1 is SGHVS and CDR2 is FQNEAQ. The V end lost 5 bases, the J end lost 6 bases, and 26 bases lay between the germline ends. The CDR3 reads CASSLTFTASELVNEQFF. CDR3 DNA sequence: TGTGCCAGCAGCCTTACGTTTACGGCTAGCGAATTGGTCAATGAGCAGTTCTTC.

This clonotype was seen at least ten times. The rearrangement joins TRBV20-1 to TRBJ2-2; D possibly corresponds to TRBD2 (5 bases). Germline V gene lookup returns CDR1 DFQATT and CDR2 SNEGSKA (reference sequence). The CDR3 is 14 amino acids. The ends were cut back, 5 bases at V and 6 bases at J, with 16 bases in the middle. DNA for the CDR3: TGCAGTGCTTACCACCGGGAAGGTGCCGGGGAGCTGTTTTTT. Protein product: CSAYHREGAGELFF.